Included here is one T cell receptor (beta chain) sequence, with context. Its specificity is unknown. This specimen belongs to a study of cytomegalovirus exposure and HLA in healthy donors. Background on the study: A prior analysis found some 110 million unique TCR beta sequences from around 200 million T cells.

It was with 60 Vbeta and 13 Jbeta primers that the PCR ran. TCRdb's copy holds only in-frame clones and misses some; the assay was immunoSEQ multiplex PCR. The sample lists some 120,000 clones; 73% were seen once. General study results and limits: Indistinguishable V segments such as TRBV6-2 and TRBV6-3 were excluded. Some 150 TCR beta chains were listed as cytomegalovirus-associated.

This CDR3 comprises 16 residues. Between the trimmed V and J ends, which lost 3 bases and 3 bases, there was a span of 14 bases. Germline CDR1 LNHDA, CDR2 SQIVND (reference sequence). This receptor was identified in a woman between 40 and 55 years old in good health and CMV-seronegative. What was sequenced was PBMCs. The chain recombines TRBV19 with TRBJ2-2; no firm D call. For the CDR3, the DNA is TGTGCCAGTAGTATCCCCTCTCGTTCGGACACCGGGGAGCTGTTTTTT. This codes for CASSIPSRSDTGELFF.